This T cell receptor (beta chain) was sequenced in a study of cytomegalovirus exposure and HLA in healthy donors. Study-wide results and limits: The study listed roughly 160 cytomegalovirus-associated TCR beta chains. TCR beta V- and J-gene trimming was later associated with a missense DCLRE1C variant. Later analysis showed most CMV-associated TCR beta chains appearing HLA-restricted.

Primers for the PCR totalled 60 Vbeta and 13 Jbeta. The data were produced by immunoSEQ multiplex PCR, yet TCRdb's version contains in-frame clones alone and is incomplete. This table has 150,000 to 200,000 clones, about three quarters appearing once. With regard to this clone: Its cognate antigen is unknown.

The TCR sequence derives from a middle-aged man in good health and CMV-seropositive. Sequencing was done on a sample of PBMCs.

DNA for the CDR3: TGTGCCAGCAGTGGACTAGCGGGAGCCTACGAGCAGTACTTC. This sequence encodes CASSGLAGAYEQYF. This rearrangement joins TRBV2 to TRBJ2-7; TRBD2 aligns across 12 bases. Per germline, CDR1 SNHLY and CDR2 FYNNEI. The CDR3 totals 14 residues. V trimming: 4 bases; J trimming: 2 bases; junction bases outside the gene matches: 0.